This T cell receptor beta chain was identified in a study of blood T cell repertoires in COVID-19. Overall study: COVID-19 samples from acute and convalescent phases originated in the United States, Italy and Spain. The cDNA or gDNA used as material had been derived from T cells, B-cell-depleted T cells, or PBMCs.

Germline-derived CDR1 and CDR2 are MNHNY and SVGAGI (reference sequence). V was trimmed by 8 bases and J by 6 bases, leaving 19 bases between them. The length of the CDR3 is 15 residues. Repertoires were generated with immunoSEQ multiplex PCR, while TCRdb's copy carries only in-frame clones and drops some. The sample lists 140,000 to 150,000 clones, approximately 90% occurring once. This receptor was identified in a woman between 50 and 59 years old with active or convalescent COVID-19. The chain recombines TRBV6-6 with TRBJ2-2; D may be TRBD1 (7 bases). Sequencing used peripheral blood. The chain's CDR3 is CASQKGGGAAGELFF. CDR3 coding DNA: TGTGCCAGCCAGAAAGGAGGGGGCGCGGCCGGGGAGCTGTTTTTT.